This T cell receptor beta chain appears in the sequencing data of a study of T-cell memory formation after mild COVID-19. Broader study findings: Contracting CD4+ clones lay largely in CM and EM, with CD8+ ones residing in EMRA. The pre-infection memory compartment contained some responding clones, suggesting cross-reactive memory joined. Clones shrinking between day 15 and 85 showed a balanced CD4/CD8 split, and those that grew later tilted toward CD4+.

The germline V gene encodes CDR1 LGHNA and CDR2 YSLEER. Trimming cost V 4 bases and J 3 bases, with 16 bases left between them. The CDR3 spans 16 residues. After 5'RACE with constant-segment primers, TCR alpha and TCR beta cDNA libraries carrying sample barcodes and UMIs were obtained. Via MiXCR, TCRdb re-called the 5' RACE reads, giving one row per CDR3 protein. The sample lists 110,000 or so distinct CDR3 sequences; about a fifth were seen once. This clonotype was recorded a few times. Its antigen is not identified. The chain employs TRBV4-3 and TRBJ2-1; a possible D gene is TRBD2 (6 bases). Sequenced sample: PBMCs or a T cell subset sorted from them (not recorded which). The sequence was obtained from a man younger than 35 who had mild COVID-19 (a few samples of this study predate the infection). Cell type and time point are not known. The CDR3 is CASSPFGAGSYNEQFF. The CDR3 DNA follows: TGCGCCAGCAGCCCCTTCGGGGCGGGGAGCTACAATGAGCAGTTCTTC.